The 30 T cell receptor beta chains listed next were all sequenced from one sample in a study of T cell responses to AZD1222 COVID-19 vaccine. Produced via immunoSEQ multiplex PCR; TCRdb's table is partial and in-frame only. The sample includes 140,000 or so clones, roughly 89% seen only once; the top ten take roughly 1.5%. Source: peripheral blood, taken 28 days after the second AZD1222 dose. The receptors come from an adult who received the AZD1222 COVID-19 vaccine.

The CDR3 nucleotides are TGCGCCAGCAGCCAAGCCTCTAGCTCTGGAAACACCATATATTTT. Translated: CASSQASSSGNTIYF. The chain carries TRBV4-3 and TRBJ1-3; D not resolved. From germline, CDR1 is LGHNA and CDR2 YSLEER. The CDR3 is made up of 15 amino acids. The V end lost 1 base, the J end lost 0 bases, and 7 bases lay between the germline ends.

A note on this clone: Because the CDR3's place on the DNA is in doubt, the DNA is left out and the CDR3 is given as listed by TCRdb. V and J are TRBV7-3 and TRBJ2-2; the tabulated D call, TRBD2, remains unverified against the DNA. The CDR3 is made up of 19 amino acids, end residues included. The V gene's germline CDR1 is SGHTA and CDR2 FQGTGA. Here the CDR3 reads CASTLIMPGTSFGAGELFF.

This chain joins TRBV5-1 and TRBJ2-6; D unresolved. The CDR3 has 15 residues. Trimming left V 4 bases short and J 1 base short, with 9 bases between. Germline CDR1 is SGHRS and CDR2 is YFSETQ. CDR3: CASSPWQSGANVLTF. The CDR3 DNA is TGCGCCAGCAGCCCCTGGCAGTCTGGGGCCAACGTCCTGACTTTC.

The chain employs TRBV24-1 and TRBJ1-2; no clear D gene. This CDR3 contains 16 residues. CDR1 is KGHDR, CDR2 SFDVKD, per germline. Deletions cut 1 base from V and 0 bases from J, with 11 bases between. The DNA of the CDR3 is TGTGCCACCAGTGATTTTAGGCAGACGTCTAACTATGGCTACACCTTC. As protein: CATSDFRQTSNYGYTF.

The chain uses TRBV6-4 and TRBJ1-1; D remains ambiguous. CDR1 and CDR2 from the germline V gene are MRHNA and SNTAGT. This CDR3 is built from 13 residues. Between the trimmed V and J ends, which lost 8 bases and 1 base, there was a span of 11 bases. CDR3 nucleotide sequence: TGTGCCAGCGCAGCCTCGCCGAACACTGAAGCTTTCTTT. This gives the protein CASAASPNTEAFF.

In DNA, the CDR3 is TGTGCCAGCAGGAACAGACAGGGCTCTGAAGCTTTCTTT. This encodes CASRNRQGSEAFF. The chain joins TRBV6-5 to TRBJ1-1; 7 bases fit TRBD1. CDR1 and CDR2 (germline): MNHEY, SVGAGI. Trimming took 6 bases from V and 6 from J; bases not matched to a gene: 7. The CDR3 sequence is 13 residues long.

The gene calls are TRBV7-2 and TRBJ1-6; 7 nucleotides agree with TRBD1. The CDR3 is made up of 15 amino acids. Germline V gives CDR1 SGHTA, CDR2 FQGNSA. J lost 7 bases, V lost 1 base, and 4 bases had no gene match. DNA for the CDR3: TGTGCCAGCAGCTTAGAACAGGGGTGGAATTCACCCCTCCACTTT. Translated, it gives CASSLEQGWNSPLHF.

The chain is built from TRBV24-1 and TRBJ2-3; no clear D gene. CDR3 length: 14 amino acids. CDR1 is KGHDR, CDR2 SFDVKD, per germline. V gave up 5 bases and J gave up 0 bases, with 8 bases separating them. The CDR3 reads CATSGAGSTDTQYF. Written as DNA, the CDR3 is TGTGCCACCAGTGGCGCAGGAAGCACAGATACGCAGTATTTT.

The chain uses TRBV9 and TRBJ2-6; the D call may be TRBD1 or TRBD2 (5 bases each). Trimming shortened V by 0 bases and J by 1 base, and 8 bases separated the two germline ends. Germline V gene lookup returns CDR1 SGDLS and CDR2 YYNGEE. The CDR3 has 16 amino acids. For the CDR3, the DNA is TGTGCCAGCAGCGTAGCGAGGGGTTCTGGGGCCAACGTCCTGACTTTC. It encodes CASSVARGSGANVLTF.

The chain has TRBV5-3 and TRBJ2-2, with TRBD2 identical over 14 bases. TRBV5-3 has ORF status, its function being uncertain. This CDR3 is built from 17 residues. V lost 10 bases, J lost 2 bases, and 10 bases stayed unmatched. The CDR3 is CAATGTSGSLNTGELFF. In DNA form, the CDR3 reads TGTGCCGCTACCGGGACTAGCGGGAGTTTAAACACCGGGGAGCTGTTTTTT.

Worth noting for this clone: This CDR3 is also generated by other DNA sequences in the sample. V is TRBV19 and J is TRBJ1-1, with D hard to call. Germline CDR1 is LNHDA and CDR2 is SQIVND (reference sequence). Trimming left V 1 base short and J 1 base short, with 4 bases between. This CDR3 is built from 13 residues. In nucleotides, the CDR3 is TGTGCCAGTAGTATAGTAGAGAACACTGAAGCTTTCTTT. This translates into CASSIVENTEAFF.

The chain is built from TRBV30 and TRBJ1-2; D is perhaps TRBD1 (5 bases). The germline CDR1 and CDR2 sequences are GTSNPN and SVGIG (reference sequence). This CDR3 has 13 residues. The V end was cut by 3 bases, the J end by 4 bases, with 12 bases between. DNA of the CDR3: TGTGCCTGGAGCTCTCTCGGGGGCTATGGCTACACCTTC. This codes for CAWSSLGGYGYTF.

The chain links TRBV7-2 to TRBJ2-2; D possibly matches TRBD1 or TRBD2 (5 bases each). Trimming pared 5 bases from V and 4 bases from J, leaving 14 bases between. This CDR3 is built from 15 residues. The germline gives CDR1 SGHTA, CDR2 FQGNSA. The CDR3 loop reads CASSKLGAGTGELFF. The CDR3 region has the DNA TGTGCCAGCAGCAAACTAGGGGCGGGCACCGGGGAGCTGTTTTTT.

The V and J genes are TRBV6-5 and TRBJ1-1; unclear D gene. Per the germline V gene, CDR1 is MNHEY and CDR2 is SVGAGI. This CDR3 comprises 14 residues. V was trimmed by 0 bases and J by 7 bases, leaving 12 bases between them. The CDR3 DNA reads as TGTGCCAGCAGTTACTCGAGTTTCAGCAGTGAAGCTTTCTTT. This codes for CASSYSSFSSEAFF.

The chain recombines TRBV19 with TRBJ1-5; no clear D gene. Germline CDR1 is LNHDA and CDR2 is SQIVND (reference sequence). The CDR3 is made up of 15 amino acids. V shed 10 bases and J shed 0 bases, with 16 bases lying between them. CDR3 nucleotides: TGTGCCACTCATTCATCGGGGTATAGCAATCAGCCCCAGCATTTT. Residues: CATHSSGYSNQPQHF.

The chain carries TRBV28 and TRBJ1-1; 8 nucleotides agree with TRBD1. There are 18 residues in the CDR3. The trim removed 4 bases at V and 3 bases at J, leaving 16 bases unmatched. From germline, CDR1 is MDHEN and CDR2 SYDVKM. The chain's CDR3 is CASSSIRTGRVMHTEAFF. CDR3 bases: TGTGCCAGCAGTTCCATAAGGACAGGGAGGGTGATGCACACTGAAGCTTTCTTT. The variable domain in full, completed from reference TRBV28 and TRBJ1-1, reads DVKVTQSSRYLVKRTGEKVFLECVQDMDHENMFWYRQDPGLGLRLIYFSYDVKMKEKGDIPEGYSVSREKKERFSLILESASTNQTSMYLCASSSIRTGRVMHTEAFFGQGTRLTVV.

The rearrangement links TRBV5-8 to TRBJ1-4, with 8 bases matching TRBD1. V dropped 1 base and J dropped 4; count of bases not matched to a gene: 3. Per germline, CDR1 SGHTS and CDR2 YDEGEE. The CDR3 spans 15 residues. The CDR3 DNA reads TGTGCCAGCAGCTTGCAGGGGGCGAATAATGAAAAACTGTTTTTT. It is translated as CASSLQGANNEKLFF.

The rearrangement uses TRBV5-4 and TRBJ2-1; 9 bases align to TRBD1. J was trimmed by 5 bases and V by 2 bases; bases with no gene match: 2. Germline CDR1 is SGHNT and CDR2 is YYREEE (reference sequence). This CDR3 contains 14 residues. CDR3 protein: CASSFGTGNNEQFF. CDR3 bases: TGTGCCAGCAGCTTCGGGACAGGGAACAATGAGCAGTTCTTC.

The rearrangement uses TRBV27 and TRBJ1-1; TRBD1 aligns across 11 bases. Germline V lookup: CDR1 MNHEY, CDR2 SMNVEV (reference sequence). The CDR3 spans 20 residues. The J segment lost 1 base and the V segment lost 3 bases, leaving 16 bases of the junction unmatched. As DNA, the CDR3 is TGTGCCAGCAGTTTCTTCATCAAGGACAGGGGGCCGCACACGAACACTGAAGCTTTCTTT. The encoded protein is CASSFFIKDRGPHTNTEAFF.

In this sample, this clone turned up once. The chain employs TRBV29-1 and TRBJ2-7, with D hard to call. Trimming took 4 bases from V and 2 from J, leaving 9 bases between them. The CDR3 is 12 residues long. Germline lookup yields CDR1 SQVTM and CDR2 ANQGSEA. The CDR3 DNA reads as TGCAGCGTTGCCAGCGCTGCCTACGAGCAGTACTTC. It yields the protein CSVASAAYEQYF.

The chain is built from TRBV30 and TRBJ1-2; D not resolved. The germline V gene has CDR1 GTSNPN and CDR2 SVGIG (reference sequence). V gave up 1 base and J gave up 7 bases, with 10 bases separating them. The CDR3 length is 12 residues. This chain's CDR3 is CAWSAYTLGYTF. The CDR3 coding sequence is TGTGCCTGGAGTGCGTATACACTTGGCTACACCTTC.

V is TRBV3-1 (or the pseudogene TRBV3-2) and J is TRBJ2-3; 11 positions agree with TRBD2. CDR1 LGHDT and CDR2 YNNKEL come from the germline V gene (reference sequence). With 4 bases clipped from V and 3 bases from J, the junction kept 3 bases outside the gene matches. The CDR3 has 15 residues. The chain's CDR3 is CASSLTSGITDTQYF. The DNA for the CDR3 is TGTGCCAGCAGCCTGACTAGCGGGATTACAGATACGCAGTATTTT.

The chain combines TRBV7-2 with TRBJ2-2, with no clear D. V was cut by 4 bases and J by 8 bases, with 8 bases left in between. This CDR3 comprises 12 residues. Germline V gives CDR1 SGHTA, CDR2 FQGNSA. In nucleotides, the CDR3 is TGTGCCAGCAGCTCCACTGGGGGGGAGCTGTTTTTT. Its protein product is CASSSTGGELFF.

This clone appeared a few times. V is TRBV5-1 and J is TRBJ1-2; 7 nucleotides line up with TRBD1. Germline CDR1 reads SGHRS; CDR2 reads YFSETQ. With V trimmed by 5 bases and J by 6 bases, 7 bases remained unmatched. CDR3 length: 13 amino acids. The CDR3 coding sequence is TGCGCCAGCAGAATGCAGGGGGGAGATGGCTACACCTTC. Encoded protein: CASRMQGGDGYTF.

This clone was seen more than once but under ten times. The chain's CDR3 is CASSFGQIYEQYF. CDR3 in DNA: TGTGCCAGCAGCTTCGGACAGATTTACGAGCAGTACTTC. The chain uses TRBV7-9 and TRBJ2-7, with a weak D call TRBD1 (6 bases). V dropped 3 bases and J dropped 4 bases, with 10 bases sitting between them. In germline, CDR1 is SEHNR, CDR2 FQNEAQ (reference sequence). The CDR3 consists of 13 residues.

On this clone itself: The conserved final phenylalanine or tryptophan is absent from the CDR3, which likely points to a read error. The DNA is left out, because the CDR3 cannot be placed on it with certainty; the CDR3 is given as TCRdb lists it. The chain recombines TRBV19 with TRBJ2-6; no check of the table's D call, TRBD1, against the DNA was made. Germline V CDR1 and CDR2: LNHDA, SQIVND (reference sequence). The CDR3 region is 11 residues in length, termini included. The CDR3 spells CASFLWIRGFQ.

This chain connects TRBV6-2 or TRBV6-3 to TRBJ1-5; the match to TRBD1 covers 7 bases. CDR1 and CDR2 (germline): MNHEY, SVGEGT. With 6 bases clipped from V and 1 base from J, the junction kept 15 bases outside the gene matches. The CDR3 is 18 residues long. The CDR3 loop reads CASSHPRGGTASNQPQHF. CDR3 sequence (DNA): TGTGCCAGCAGCCATCCACGGGGAGGGACAGCGAGCAATCAGCCCCAGCATTTT.

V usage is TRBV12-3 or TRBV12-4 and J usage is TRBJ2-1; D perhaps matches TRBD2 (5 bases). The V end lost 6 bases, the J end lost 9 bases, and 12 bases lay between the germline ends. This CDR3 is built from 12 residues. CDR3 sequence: CASRRWESEQFF. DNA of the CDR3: TGTGCCAGCAGACGGTGGGAGAGTGAGCAGTTCTTC.

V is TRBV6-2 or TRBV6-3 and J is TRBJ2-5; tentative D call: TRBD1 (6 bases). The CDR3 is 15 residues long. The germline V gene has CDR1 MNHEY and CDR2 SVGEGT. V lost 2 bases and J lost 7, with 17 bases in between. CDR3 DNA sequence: TGTGCCAGCAGTTACGGGACCTCCCTAGGGGGGACCCAGTACTTC. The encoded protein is CASSYGTSLGGTQYF.

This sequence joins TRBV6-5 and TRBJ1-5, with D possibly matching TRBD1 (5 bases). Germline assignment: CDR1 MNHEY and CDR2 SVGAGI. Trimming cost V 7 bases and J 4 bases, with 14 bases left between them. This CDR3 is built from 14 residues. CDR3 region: CASTQGGGNQPQHF. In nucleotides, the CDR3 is TGTGCCAGCACTCAGGGTGGTGGTAATCAGCCCCAGCATTTT.